The 20 T cell receptor beta chains below all came from one sample that was sequenced in a study of shared clonotypes between healthy human individuals. Method: immunoSEQ multiplex PCR; TCRdb's copy keeps in-frame clones and lacks some. The data hold about 680,000 clones, with 55% to 85% observed a single time. Sequencing was done on a sample of memory CD4+ T cells sorted from blood. Subset indicated: CD45RA-negative fraction. All receptors come from a woman in her thirties in good health.

In this sample, this clone turned up a few times. CDR3 coding DNA: TGTGCCAGCAGCTTGTCCGGGGTCAGCCGCAATCAGCCCCAGCATTTT. Translated: CASSLSGVSRNQPQHF. The chain links TRBV5-6 to TRBJ1-5; the D is unclear. The ends were cut back, 1 base at V and 2 bases at J, with 13 bases in the middle. The germline V gene has CDR1 SGHDT and CDR2 YYEEEE. CDR3 length equals 16 residues.

The CDR3 sequence is CASSTEGGNQPQHF. The CDR3 nucleotides read TGTGCCAGCAGTACCGAAGGGGGTAATCAGCCCCAGCATTTT. V is TRBV6-1 and J is TRBJ1-5; tentatively, D is TRBD1 (6 bases). This CDR3 spans 14 amino acids. CDR1 is MNHNS, CDR2 SASEGT, per germline. The V end lost 5 bases, the J end lost 4 bases, and 12 bases lay between the germline ends.

The CDR3 is CASSVLLSGDTQYF. The DNA of the CDR3 is TGTGCCAGCAGTGTTCTACTTTCCGGGGATACGCAGTATTTT. The chain links TRBV2 to TRBJ2-3; D is ambiguous. The CDR3 length is 14 residues. V lost 4 bases, J lost 6 bases, and 14 bases lay in between. Germline CDR1 SNHLY, CDR2 FYNNEI. The whole variable domain, remainder taken from reference TRBV2 and TRBJ2-3, is EPEVTQTPSHQVTQMGQEVILRCVPISNHLYFYWYRQILGQKVEFLVSFYNNEISEKSEIFDDQFSVERPDGSNFTLKIRSTKLEDSAMYFCASSVLLSGDTQYFGPGTRLTVL.

This clone has more than one count but fewer than ten. The same CDR3 also results from other DNA sequences found in this sample. The chain is built from TRBV19 and TRBJ1-5; D unresolved. The CDR3 extends over 14 amino acids. V was pared by 3 bases and J by 7 bases, with 13 bases between. CDR1 LNHDA and CDR2 SQIVND come from the germline V gene (reference sequence). The CDR3 loop reads CASSIDEGSQPQHF. Here the CDR3 DNA reads TGTGCCAGTAGTATTGACGAGGGTTCCCAGCCCCAGCATTTT.

Comment on this clone: The junction shows a germline mismatch at one end, possibly a read error. The rearrangement links TRBV4-1 to TRBJ1-2; possible D gene TRBD1, 6 bases. This CDR3 comprises 15 residues. Germline values: CDR1 MGHRA, CDR2 YSYEKL. CDR3 sequence reads: CASSQASATGYGYTF. In DNA form, the CDR3 reads TGTGCCAGCAGCCAAGCGTCGGCGACAGGCTATGGCTACACCTTC.

The V and J genes are TRBV27 and TRBJ1-2; D is uncertain. In germline, CDR1 is MNHEY, CDR2 SMNVEV (reference sequence). V lost 5 bases, J lost 4 bases, and 17 bases lay in between. The CDR3 consists of 15 residues. CDR3 region: CASSLLPDPFYGYTF. CDR3 DNA sequence: TGTGCCAGCAGTCTCCTCCCCGATCCGTTCTATGGCTACACCTTC.

J is TRBJ2-2 and V is TRBV7-3; 11 bases map to TRBD2. Germline V gene sequence: CDR1 SGHTA, CDR2 FQGTGA. Losses at the gene ends were 2 bases for V and 4 bases for J; bases not matched to a gene: 6. This CDR3 is built from 17 residues. DNA for the CDR3: TGTGCCAGCAGCTTAGTAGCGGGAGGGCCGCGCACCGGGGAGCTGTTTTTT. It encodes CASSLVAGGPRTGELFF.

For this clone: Other DNA sequences within the sample encode an identical CDR3. The chain couples TRBV5-1 to TRBJ2-1, with D perhaps TRBD2 (6 bases). Germline CDR1 is SGHRS and CDR2 is YFSETQ. The CDR3 contains 14 residues. Trimming removed 4 bases from V and 0 bases from J, with 8 bases in between. CDR3: CASSLSGSYNEQFF. The CDR3 coding sequence is TGCGCCAGCAGCCTTAGCGGCTCCTACAATGAGCAGTTCTTC.

This clone has just one count. The chain has TRBV28 and TRBJ2-7; 9 bases line up with TRBD2. The CDR3 has 15 residues. Germline V gene data show CDR1 as MDHEN and CDR2 as SYDVKM. The ends lost 6 bases at V and 5 bases at J; junction bases unmatched: 11. CDR3 DNA: TGTGCCAGCAGCCCCTCTGTTAGCGGGAGTCACGAGCAGTACTTC. This sequence encodes CASSPSVSGSHEQYF.

This rearrangement joins TRBV19 to TRBJ2-1, with 7 bases identical to TRBD1. The CDR3 is 15 amino acids. Germline V gene data show CDR1 as LNHDA and CDR2 as SQIVND (reference sequence). V gave up 5 bases and J gave up 4 bases; unmatched junction bases: 8. The DNA for the CDR3 is TGTGCCAGTAGTCCAGGGGGACGGGGATACAATGAGCAGTTCTTC. This encodes CASSPGGRGYNEQFF.

The rearrangement uses TRBV7-8 and TRBJ2-3; D is perhaps TRBD2 (5 bases). V lost 5 bases, J lost 2 bases, and 14 bases lay in between. The germline CDR1 and CDR2 sequences are SGHVS and FQNEAQ. This CDR3 region has 15 residues. The DNA of the CDR3 is TGTGCCAGCAGCCCCTTTAGAGGGAACACAGATACGCAGTATTTT. This codes for CASSPFRGNTDTQYF.

The chain employs TRBV11-2 and TRBJ2-4; D is unresolved. This CDR3 has 15 residues. Germline CDR1 SGHAT, CDR2 FQNNGV. Deletions cut 5 bases from V and 2 bases from J, with 13 bases between. As DNA, the CDR3 is TGTGCCAGCAGCCCCGGCCTCCGCCCCAAAAACATTCAGTACTTC. Residues: CASSPGLRPKNIQYF.

This clone appeared a few times. The chain joins TRBV6-1 to TRBJ2-1; 7 bases fit TRBD1. The CDR3 loop spans 17 amino acids. Germline CDR1 is MNHNS and CDR2 is SASEGT. V lost 2 bases to trimming and J lost 9 bases; unmatched junction nucleotides: 16. The CDR3 here is CASSEFSGGTRRGEQFF. The CDR3 DNA reads as TGTGCCAGCAGTGAATTTTCAGGGGGTACAAGAAGAGGTGAGCAGTTCTTC.

The chain joins TRBV11-2 to TRBJ1-2, with a tentative D call TRBD1 (5 bases). Germline V gene data show CDR1 as SGHAT and CDR2 as FQNNGV. Trimming removed 7 bases from V and 8 bases from J, with 23 bases in between. The CDR3 loop spans 15 amino acids. CDR3 amino acids: CASTQNSGTGGGYTF. The CDR3 DNA reads TGTGCCAGCACACAGAATTCCGGGACGGGCGGGGGCTACACCTTC.

This chain links TRBV28 with TRBJ1-5, with D possibly matching TRBD1 (5 bases). This CDR3 region has 15 residues. V dropped 6 bases and J dropped 7 bases, with 19 bases sitting between them. The germline V gene has CDR1 MDHEN and CDR2 SYDVKM. The CDR3 coding sequence is TGTGCCAGCAGCCCCCCAGGGCACATAATACAGCCCCAGCATTTT. It encodes CASSPPGHIIQPQHF.

The J gene is TRBJ2-7, the V gene TRBV6-5; D gene unclear. With 0 bases removed from V and 7 bases from J, the gap between germline ends came to 10 bases. The CDR3 has 13 residues. Germline assignment: CDR1 MNHEY and CDR2 SVGAGI. The CDR3 coding sequence is TGTGCCAGCAGTTACTCTGGGTTTGGGGAGCAGTACTTC. Translating gives CASSYSGFGEQYF.

This clone was counted a single time. The rearrangement joins TRBV10-3 to TRBJ2-1, with D unresolved. The length of the CDR3 is 14 residues. The V gene lost 4 bases and the J gene lost 9 bases, with 16 bases spanning the gap. Germline lookup yields CDR1 ENHRY and CDR2 SYGVKD. CDR3 in DNA: TGTGCCATCAGTGGGGCGGCCCGGACCGGTGAGCAGTTCTTC. This gives the protein CAISGAARTGEQFF.

The CDR3, as DNA: TGTGCCAGCTCCCCTACACTCACACTGAACACTGAAGCTTTCTTT. It encodes CASSPTLTLNTEAFF. The V gene is TRBV18, the J gene TRBJ1-1; D is unresolved. V was trimmed by 6 bases and J by 0 bases, leaving 14 bases between them. The germline CDR1 and CDR2 sequences are KGHSH and LQKENI. This CDR3 is built from 15 residues.

Points on this clone: This CDR3 is also generated by other DNA sequences in the sample. The gene calls are TRBV2 and TRBJ2-2; 10 bases map to TRBD2. The CDR3 is made up of 16 amino acids. V lost 4 bases to trimming and J lost 4 bases; unmatched junction nucleotides: 6. Per the germline V gene, CDR1 is SNHLY and CDR2 is FYNNEI. CDR3 sequence reads: CASSGLAGAGTGELFF. The CDR3 nucleotides read TGTGCCAGCAGTGGCCTAGCGGGAGCGGGCACCGGGGAGCTGTTTTTT.

J is TRBJ2-7 and V is TRBV27; 7 nucleotides align to TRBD1. This CDR3 spans 17 amino acids. CDR1 and CDR2 from the germline V gene are MNHEY and SMNVEV (reference sequence). The trim removed 8 bases at V and 0 bases at J, leaving 16 bases unmatched. CDR3 DNA: TGTGCCAGCGCATACGGACGCACAGGGGTGCACTCCTACGAGCAGTACTTC. Its translation: CASAYGRTGVHSYEQYF.